This TCR beta chain was obtained from a study of human T cells and chemical hapten exposure. The CDR3 runs to 15 residues. The germline V and J ends were trimmed by 5 bases and 0 bases, with 8 bases remaining between them. TCRdb recomputed calls from the RACE reads with MiXCR, one row per CDR3 protein. This table holds 180,000 or so distinct CDR3 sequences, roughly 15% found once. This clonotype was counted a few times. Time point noted: patch test 1, 2 weeks after DPC sensitization. Described treatment: therapeutic diphenylcyclopropenone sensitization with weekly scalp DPC. This clonotype originated in a woman in her 30s with alopecia areata. Some clones in this sample may be carry-over from other donors' samples. The sample in question was whole blood, obtained in connection with sensitization to the hapten diphenylcyclopropenone (DPC). The chain uses TRBV12-3 or TRBV12-4 and TRBJ2-6, with a possible D match to TRBD1 (6 bases). The CDR3 loop is CASSPDSSGANVLTF. CDR3 nucleotides: TGTGCCAGCAGTCCGGACAGCTCTGGGGCCAACGTCCTGACTTTC.